In its sample, the clone carrying this TCR beta chain was seen a few times. Germline CDR1 MNHNY, CDR2 SVGAGI (reference sequence). The CDR3 has 16 residues. V was trimmed by 2 bases and J by 2 bases, leaving 15 bases between them. The data derive from a study of T-cell memory formation after mild COVID-19. Study overall: Among the donors, TCR clusters were largely specific to each donor.

TCRdb analysed the 5' RACE reads with MiXCR anew, one entry per CDR3 protein. The sample lists 350,000 to 500,000 distinct CDR3 sequences; 15% to 20% were seen once. Sequenced input: PBMCs or a T cell subset sorted from them (not recorded which). This receptor was identified in a man between 18 and 29 years old who had mild COVID-19 (a few samples of this study predate the infection). Cell type and time point are not known. The genes are TRBV6-6 and TRBJ2-5; D ambiguous. Here the CDR3 DNA reads TGTGCCAGCAGTTACCCCGAGGCGGAACCTCAAGAGACCCAGTACTTC. This encodes CASSYPEAEPQETQYF.